Each of the 25 T cell receptor beta chains below was sequenced from the same sample in a study of cytomegalovirus exposure and HLA in healthy donors. PCR used 60 Vbeta primers and 13 Jbeta primers. Clones were read by immunoSEQ multiplex PCR, and TCRdb kept only the in-frame ones, dropping some. The table lists 95,000 to 150,000 clones, roughly four fifths of them singletons. Sequenced: PBMCs. Every receptor here comes from a woman between 40 and 50 years old in good health and CMV-seropositive.

The chain joins TRBV6-1 to TRBJ1-5; 9 positions match TRBD1. The V gene's germline CDR1 is MNHNS and CDR2 SASEGT. This CDR3 is built from 16 residues. V was pared by 2 bases and J by 11 bases, with 13 bases of the junction left unmatched. The CDR3 reads CASSEFRTGVLLTQHF. CDR3 in DNA: TGTGCCAGCAGTGAATTTCGGACAGGGGTCCTTTTGACCCAGCATTTT.

This clone was counted only a few times. The gene calls are TRBV29-1 and TRBJ2-5; D is unresolved. The DNA end favors TRBJ2-7, so the J call may be wrong. The CDR3 sequence is 11 residues long. Germline V lookup: CDR1 SQVTM, CDR2 ANQGSEA. Here the CDR3 reads CSVEWGYEQYF. The CDR3 region has the DNA TGCAGCGTTGAGTGGGGCTACGAGCAGTACTTC.

In regard to this clone: The final CDR3 position lacks the conserved phenylalanine or tryptophan, pointing to a likely read error. Because the CDR3's place on the DNA is in doubt, the DNA is left out and the CDR3 is given as listed by TCRdb. The chain employs TRBV5-8 and TRBJ1-1. The CDR3 comprises 9 residues, both ends counted. The germline V gene has CDR1 SGHTS and CDR2 YDEGEE. The chain's CDR3 is CASSLGRTM.

The J gene is TRBJ1-2, the V gene TRBV6-6; TRBD1 aligns across 8 bases. The germline V gene has CDR1 MNHNY and CDR2 SVGAGI (reference sequence). The CDR3 length is 15 residues. V shed 5 bases and J 5 bases; nucleotides not matched to a gene: 10. This CDR3 reads CASSITGTGLYGYTF. The CDR3, as DNA: TGTGCCAGCAGTATAACCGGGACAGGACTTTATGGCTACACCTTC.

V usage is TRBV15 and J usage is TRBJ1-1; possible D gene TRBD1, 6 bases. V dropped 1 base and J dropped 1 base, with 10 bases sitting between them. The CDR3 sequence is 15 residues long. Germline lookup yields CDR1 LNHNV and CDR2 YYDKDF (reference sequence). The CDR3 loop reads CATSRGGGPNTEAFF. The CDR3 region has the DNA TGTGCCACCAGCAGAGGAGGGGGTCCGAACACTGAAGCTTTCTTT. The variable domain in full, completed from reference TRBV15 and TRBJ1-1, reads DAMVIQNPRYQVTQFGKPVTLSCSQTLNHNVMYWYQQKSSQAPKLLFHYYDKDFNNEADTPDNFQSRRPNTSFCFLDIRSPGLGDTAMYLCATSRGGGPNTEAFFGQGTRLTVV.

The rearrangement joins TRBV27 to TRBJ2-1; TRBD2 is a possible D gene (6 bases). Germline-derived CDR1 and CDR2 are MNHEY and SMNVEV (reference sequence). Between the trimmed V and J ends, which lost 2 bases and 7 bases, there was a span of 6 bases. This CDR3 has 12 residues. The CDR3 coding sequence is TGTGCCAGCAGTTTAGGGAGGAATGAGCAGTTCTTC. It is translated as CASSLGRNEQFF.

With regard to this clone: The sample holds other DNA sequences that translate to the same CDR3. This chain uses TRBV2 with TRBJ2-6; maybe TRBD2 (6 bases). Trimming took 6 bases from V and 0 from J, leaving 12 bases between them. The CDR3 covers 16 residues. Germline-derived CDR1 and CDR2 are SNHLY and FYNNEI. The CDR3 sequence: CASSLGGVSGANVLTF. The CDR3 region has the DNA TGTGCCAGCAGCCTAGGCGGGGTCTCTGGGGCCAACGTCCTGACTTTC.

This rearrangement joins TRBV5-1 to TRBJ2-7, with TRBD2 identical over 7 bases. Germline CDR1 reads SGHRS; CDR2 reads YFSETQ. V gave up 0 bases and J gave up 2 bases; unmatched junction bases: 5. This CDR3 comprises 15 residues. In DNA form, the CDR3 reads TGCGCCAGCAGCTTGGGTCTAGCGGCCCCCTACGAGCAGTACTTC. It translates to CASSLGLAAPYEQYF.

V and J are TRBV6-1 and TRBJ1-3; 8 positions agree with TRBD1. V trimming: 1 base; J trimming: 8 bases; junction bases outside the gene matches: 7. This CDR3 is built from 15 residues. Germline-derived CDR1 and CDR2 are MNHNS and SASEGT. The CDR3, as DNA: TGTGCCAGCAGTGAAGGGCAGGGGGCTAAGGACACCATATATTTT. It translates to CASSEGQGAKDTIYF.

This rearrangement joins TRBV12-5 to TRBJ2-1; D might be TRBD1 (5 bases). Trimming shortened V by 8 bases and J by 8 bases, and 10 bases separated the two germline ends. This CDR3 spans 11 amino acids. Germline V CDR1 and CDR2: LGHNT, FRNRAP. DNA for the CDR3: TGTGCTAGTTTATTACAGGATGAGCAGTTCTTC. It is translated as CASLLQDEQFF.

V usage is TRBV5-4 and J usage is TRBJ2-5, with TRBD2 matching over 13 bases. The J call may be wrong; the DNA end is better matched by TRBJ2-7. The germline CDR1 and CDR2 sequences are SGHNT and YYREEE (reference sequence). The CDR3 spans 14 residues. Written as DNA, the CDR3 is TGTGCCAGCAGTATTGGACTAGCGGGAGACGAGCAGTACTTC. As protein: CASSIGLAGDEQYF.

This rearrangement joins TRBV27 to TRBJ1-2; TRBD1 matches 8 bases. Germline trimming cut 6 bases from V and 2 bases from J; bases unmatched to any gene: 2. CDR1 is MNHEY and CDR2 is SMNVEV in the germline V gene (reference sequence). The CDR3 covers 13 residues. CDR3 residues: CASSRTGNYGYTF. In DNA, the CDR3 is TGTGCCAGCAGCAGGACAGGGAACTATGGCTACACCTTC.

This chain's CDR3 is CASPTGTGTYEQYF. DNA of the CDR3: TGTGCCAGTCCAACCGGGACAGGAACCTACGAGCAGTACTTC. The chain carries TRBV27 and TRBJ2-7, with 8 nucleotides matching TRBD1. The CDR3 has 14 residues. The V and J ends lost 9 bases and 2 bases, in that order; junction bases with no gene match: 9. The germline V gene has CDR1 MNHEY and CDR2 SMNVEV (reference sequence).

The rearrangement links TRBV7-8 to TRBJ2-5; weak D call: TRBD1 (5 bases). The CDR3 is made up of 15 amino acids. Germline V lookup: CDR1 SGHVS, CDR2 FQNEAQ. Trimming removed 5 bases at V and 1 base at J, with 14 bases between. CDR3: CASSRQRRPQETQYF. The DNA for the CDR3 is TGTGCCAGCAGCCGACAGAGGCGGCCCCAAGAGACCCAGTACTTC.

The J gene is TRBJ1-2, the V gene TRBV15; 7 positions match TRBD1. The V segment lost 1 base and the J segment 2 bases; nucleotides outside the gene matches: 7. CDR3 length: 16 residues. Germline CDR1 LNHNV, CDR2 YYDKDF (reference sequence). CDR3 sequence (DNA): TGTGCCACCAGCAGAGGTGGACAGGTGAACAACTATGGCTACACCTTC. Translation gives CATSRGGQVNNYGYTF.

V usage is TRBV30 and J usage is TRBJ1-2; weak D call: TRBD1 (6 bases). From germline, CDR1 is GTSNPN and CDR2 SVGIG (reference sequence). V was cut by 2 bases and J by 7 bases, with 14 bases left in between. The CDR3 covers 13 residues. The CDR3 nucleotides are TGTGCCTGGAGTCCACATCCCAGGGGTGGCTACACCTTC. Its protein product is CAWSPHPRGGYTF.

This clone turned up a few times. The CDR3 here is CASSLSVGVSYEQYF. The CDR3 DNA sequence: TGTGCCAGCAGTTTATCAGTAGGGGTCTCCTACGAGCAGTACTTC. This chain joins TRBV27 and TRBJ2-7; D is possibly TRBD1 (5 bases). The V gene lost 0 bases and the J gene lost 0 bases, with 9 bases spanning the gap. The CDR3 has 15 amino acids. Germline V lookup: CDR1 MNHEY, CDR2 SMNVEV (reference sequence).

The chain is built from TRBV11-3 and TRBJ2-2; D gene ambiguous. Germline CDR1 SGHNT, CDR2 YENEEA. The CDR3 has 14 amino acids. Trimming took off 5 bases at V and 4 bases at J, with 11 bases between the two ends. The CDR3 spells CASSQSRVTGELFF. The CDR3, as DNA: TGTGCCAGCAGCCAAAGCCGGGTCACCGGGGAGCTGTTTTTT.

This clone was seen just once. The gene calls are TRBV2 and TRBJ2-1; TRBD1 aligns across 9 bases. CDR1 SNHLY and CDR2 FYNNEI come from the germline V gene. V was pared by 8 bases and J by 9 bases, with 5 bases of the junction left unmatched. This CDR3 spans 12 amino acids. The CDR3 here is CASGRDRVEQFF. CDR3 nucleotide sequence: TGTGCCAGCGGGAGGGACAGGGTTGAGCAGTTCTTC.

The table lists this clone with a few counts. The rearrangement uses TRBV13 and TRBJ2-7, with D possibly being TRBD1 (6 bases). V was pared by 4 bases and J by 3 bases, with 13 bases between. This CDR3 region has 14 residues. CDR1 is PRHDT, CDR2 FYEKMQ, per germline (reference sequence). CDR3 coding DNA: TGTGCCAGCAGCTCCGGGACATCCCGCTACGAGCAGTACTTC. Protein: CASSSGTSRYEQYF.

The rearrangement uses TRBV4-2 and TRBJ1-2; tentative D call: TRBD1 (5 bases). Germline V gene lookup returns CDR1 LGHNA and CDR2 YNFKEQ. The CDR3 covers 15 residues. Trimming left V 1 base short and J 8 bases short, with 17 bases between. The CDR3: CASSQVIGQGGGYTF. In DNA, the CDR3 is TGTGCCAGCAGCCAAGTAATTGGGCAGGGAGGAGGCTACACCTTC.

CDR3 DNA sequence: TGTGCCAGCAGCGGGACAGGTCGATCCTACGAGCAGTACTTC. It translates to CASSGTGRSYEQYF. The genes are TRBV6-5 and TRBJ2-7; 8 bases are a match to TRBD1. The germline V gene encodes CDR1 MNHEY and CDR2 SVGAGI. Trimming removed 6 bases from V and 1 base from J; junction bases left unmatched: 5. The CDR3 runs to 14 residues.

The chain carries TRBV4-2 and TRBJ2-7, with 11 bases that match TRBD2. The CDR3 consists of 19 residues. CDR1 is LGHNA, CDR2 YNFKEQ, per germline. Trimming removed 0 bases from V and 0 bases from J; junction bases left unmatched: 10. This CDR3 is CASSQERIASGGSSYEQYF. The CDR3 DNA follows: TGTGCCAGCAGCCAAGAGAGAATCGCTAGCGGGGGGAGCTCCTACGAGCAGTACTTC.

The genes are TRBV7-3 and TRBJ1-1, with a tentative D call TRBD1 (5 bases). Germline V gene sequence: CDR1 SGHTA, CDR2 FQGTGA. V lost 5 bases and J 3 bases, leaving 10 bases between the germline ends. The CDR3 consists of 13 residues. The CDR3 nucleotides read TGTGCCAGCAGCCCCGACAGATACACTGAAGCTTTCTTT. Encoded protein: CASSPDRYTEAFF.

The chain couples TRBV4-3 to TRBJ1-2; D remains ambiguous. V was shortened by 0 bases and J by 8 bases, with 13 bases between the two germline ends. The germline V gene has CDR1 LGHNA and CDR2 YSLEER. CDR3 length: 14 amino acids. CDR3 sequence: CASSQDIVGSGYTF. In DNA form, the CDR3 reads TGCGCCAGCAGCCAAGATATTGTTGGCTCCGGCTACACCTTC.